This T cell receptor (beta chain) derives from a study of CD8 T cells in Susac syndrome. Broader study findings: That the number of individuals in its TCR sequencing and HLA analysis was relatively small was acknowledged by the study.

With regard to this clonotype: Its antigen is as yet unknown.

The multiple sclerosis control cohort comprised treatment-naive individuals presenting with stable or active relapsing-remitting disease. Through negative isolation, CD4+ and CD8+ T cells were obtained, while TEMRA cells were enriched using FACS. An input of about 0.45 to 1 ug of RNA was subjected to reverse transcription using random hexamers. TCRdb recomputed calls from the immunoSEQ multiplex PCR reads with MiXCR, one row per CDR3 protein. The profile shows about 290,000 distinct CDR3 sequences, 85% of them singletons. Sequencing was performed on CD8+ T cells from PBMCs. The receptor's source is a human donor with multiple sclerosis.

The CDR3 sequence: CASSASSREAFF. The CDR3 region has the DNA TGTGCCAGCAGCGCGTCATCACGGGAAGCTTTCTTT. V usage is TRBV6-5 and J usage is TRBJ1-1; D remains unclear. V lost 6 bases to trimming and J lost 8 bases, with 13 bases between them. Looked up from germline, CDR1 is MNHEY and CDR2 is SVGAGI. The CDR3 totals 12 residues.